A selection of T cell receptor beta chains follows, all from one sample in a study of T-cell memory formation after mild COVID-19. From the 5' RACE reads, TCRdb called clonotypes with MiXCR, one entry per CDR3 protein. The profile shows 55,000 to 65,000 distinct CDR3 sequences, around 9.5% of them singletons. The specimen sequenced was PBMCs or a T cell subset sorted from them (not recorded which). The receptors stem from a man aged 18 to 29 who had mild COVID-19 (a few samples of this study predate the infection). Cell type and time point are not known. Each CDR3 is given with its conserved first and last residue. Fields, in order: CDR3 DNA, CDR3 protein, V gene, D gene, J gene, clone size. The D gene is left open where the match is weak. The size of a clone is reported for some rows only, either as once, few or many, or as a class for expanded clones.

TGTGCCAGCAGCCACCCCCCCGGGGTTCGGACCGGGGAGCTGTTTTTT | CASSHPPGVRTGELFF | TRBV14 | NA | TRBJ2-2 | NA
TGTGCCAGCAGTTACTCGCCTAGCGGGGACCACACAGATACGCAGTATTTT | CASSYSPSGDHTDTQYF | TRBV6-6 | TRBD2 | TRBJ2-3 | many
TGTGCCAGCAGTTTCTCACAGGTCCTCTACAATGAGCAGTTCTTC | CASSFSQVLYNEQFF | TRBV12-3/TRBV12-4 | NA | TRBJ2-1 | few
TGTGCCAGCAGTGAACTAGCGGGGGGTGATACGCAGTATTTT | CASSELAGGDTQYF | TRBV6-1 | TRBD2 | TRBJ2-3 | NA
TGTGCCAGCAGCCAAGATGGGCGGACGCATGCCTCACCTTCCAAAAACATTCAGTACTTC | CASSQDGRTHASPSKNIQYF | TRBV4-2 | NA | TRBJ2-4 | NA
TGTGCCAGCAGCTCCGGGACACAGGAGCAGTACTTC | CASSSGTQEQYF | TRBV7-9 | NA | TRBJ2-7 | many
TGTGCCAGCAGTGAAGCCGGGGGGAACACCGGGGAGCTGTTTTTT | CASSEAGGNTGELFF | TRBV2 | NA | TRBJ2-2 | many
TGCAGTGCCCCTCCAGGTCGGGAAGATACGCAGTATTTT | CSAPPGREDTQYF | TRBV20-1 | NA | TRBJ2-3 | NA
TGTGCCAGCAGCTTGGACAGTAACTATGGCTACACCTTC | CASSLDSNYGYTF | TRBV5-8 | NA | TRBJ1-2 | many
TGCAGTGCTAGAGGTTCTAGCGGGGAGACCTACAATGAGCAGTTCTTC | CSARGSSGETYNEQFF | TRBV20-1 | TRBD2 | TRBJ2-1 | many
TGTGCCAGTGACAGGGACTCTGGGGCCAACGTCCTGACTTTC | CASDRDSGANVLTF | TRBV19 | TRBD1 | TRBJ2-6 | NA
TGCAGCGTTGGTGCGCAGGGCGCCGGGGAGCTGTTTTTT | CSVGAQGAGELFF | TRBV29-1 | NA | TRBJ2-2 | few
TGTGCCATCAGTGGCTCTAGCGGGGGTTACACAGATACGCAGTATTTT | CAISGSSGGYTDTQYF | TRBV10-3 | TRBD2 | TRBJ2-3 | medium-sized
TGTGCCAGCAGTCCCCGAAACGTCCCTTCCTACAATGAGCAGTTCTTC | CASSPRNVPSYNEQFF | TRBV12-3/TRBV12-4 | NA | TRBJ2-1 | few
TGCAGCGTGACGACAGGGGGTAACACTGAAGCTTTCTTT | CSVTTGGNTEAFF | TRBV29-1 | TRBD1 | TRBJ1-1 | NA
TGTGCCAGCAGCGAGGGAGGAAACACTGAAGCTTTCTTT | CASSEGGNTEAFF | TRBV9 | NA | TRBJ1-1 | NA
TGCGCCAGCAGCTTGGGGGACCACCAAGGGACCCAGTACTTC | CASSLGDHQGTQYF | TRBV5-1 | NA | TRBJ2-5 | many
TGTGCCATCAGTGAAGGAGGCTTGAATTCACCCCTCCACTTT | CAISEGGLNSPLHF | TRBV10-3 | NA | TRBJ1-6 | NA
TGTGCCAGCAGCGCACAAGGGGGCAGGACAATGGAGACCCAGTACTTC | CASSAQGGRTMETQYF | TRBV9 | TRBD1 | TRBJ2-5 | many
TGTGCCAGCAGCTTAGCACTACATACGCAGTATTTT | CASSLALHTQYF | TRBV7-2 | NA | TRBJ2-3 | many
TGTGCCAGCCACGGGACGGACTCTGGAAACACCATATATTTT | CASHGTDSGNTIYF | TRBV28 | NA | TRBJ1-3 | few
TGTGCCAGCAGCGCCGGGACTAGCGCCGCGGCGGGCGGGGAGCTGTTTTTT | CASSAGTSAAAGGELFF | TRBV7-9 | TRBD2 | TRBJ2-2 | NA
TGTGCCAGCAGCTACGGCACTGAAGCTTTCTTT | CASSYGTEAFF | TRBV3-1 | NA | TRBJ1-1 | many